This is a list of T cell receptor beta chains from one sample in a study of T cell repertoires and HLA-DP antigens. Measured with immunoSEQ multiplex PCR; TCRdb has only the in-frame clones, and not every one. The sample records around 90,000 clones, more than 75% being singletons. No antigen has been assigned to these receptors. The source material was CD4+ T cells from PBMCs. The receptors come from a man in his fifties or sixties in good health and CMV-seronegative. Each CDR3 is given with its conserved first and last residue. Fields, in order: V gene, D gene, clone size, J gene, CDR3 protein, CDR3 DNA. The D gene is left open where the match is weak. Size tells how often a clone was seen (once, few, many) or the class of an expanded clone, and some rows leave it out.

TRBV9	-	-	TRBJ1-2	CASSEARDWSGYTF	TGTGCCAGCAGCGAGGCCCGGGACTGGTCCGGCTACACCTTC
TRBV27	TRBD1	-	TRBJ1-1	CASSRDRGDEAFF	TGTGCCAGCAGTCGGGACAGGGGAGATGAAGCTTTCTTT
TRBV12-5	-	few	TRBJ1-1	CASGLEQYTEAFF	TGTGCTAGTGGTTTGGAGCAGTACACTGAAGCTTTCTTT
TRBV27	TRBD1	few	TRBJ2-7	CASSTHGQASYEQYF	TGTGCCAGCAGTACCCACGGACAGGCCTCCTACGAGCAGTACTTC
TRBV11-2	TRBD2	few	TRBJ2-1	CASSFRTSGRGDEQFF	TGTGCCAGCAGCTTTCGGACTAGCGGGAGGGGCGATGAGCAGTTCTTC
TRBV11-3	TRBD1	-	TRBJ2-1	CASSSGQGYNEQFF	TGTGCCAGCAGCTCGGGACAGGGGTACAATGAGCAGTTCTTC
TRBV5-4	-	-	TRBJ1-4	CASSPEGATNEKLFF	TGTGCCAGCAGCCCCGAGGGTGCAACTAATGAAAAACTGTTTTTT
TRBV6-5	-	once	TRBJ1-5	CASSYLPLGNQPQHF	TGTGCCAGCAGTTACCTCCCACTGGGGAATCAGCCCCAGCATTTT
TRBV7-2	TRBD2	-	TRBJ2-7	CASSLALASGGTPYEQYF	TGTGCCAGCAGCTTAGCCCTGGCTAGCGGGGGGACCCCCTACGAGCAGTACTTC
TRBV19	-	-	TRBJ1-4	CASSTLAKEKLFF	TGTGCCAGTAGTACCCTCGCAAAGGAAAAACTGTTTTTT
TRBV30	-	-	TRBJ2-4	CALQLATGADAKNIQYF	TGTGCCCTACAGCTAGCGACCGGGGCAGACGCCAAAAACATTCAGTACTTC
TRBV5-4	-	-	TRBJ2-3	CASSWKQSTDTQYF	TGTGCCAGCAGCTGGAAGCAGAGCACAGATACGCAGTATTTT
TRBV28	-	-	TRBJ1-5	CASSFPPGRGGNQPQHF	TGTGCCAGCAGTTTCCCCCCCGGCAGGGGCGGCAATCAGCCCCAGCATTTT
TRBV2	-	-	TRBJ1-2	CASSALDSNYGYTF	TGTGCCAGCAGTGCTCTGGACTCTAACTATGGCTACACCTTC
TRBV6-5	-	-	TRBJ1-2	CASSGPLQGYTF	TGTGCCAGCAGCGGGCCCCTTCAGGGCTACACCTTC
TRBV20-1	-	-	TRBJ2-7	CSVGEQYF	TGCAGTGTTGGCGAGCAGTACTTC
TRBV7-6	-	-	TRBJ2-2	CASKVAPGGVNTGELFF	TGTGCCAGCAAGGTCGCCCCGGGGGGCGTCAACACCGGGGAGCTGTTTTTT
TRBV30	-	-	TRBJ2-6	CAWSRSPNSGANVLTF	TGTGCCTGGAGTCGGAGCCCGAACTCTGGGGCCAACGTCCTGACTTTC
TRBV28	-	-	TRBJ1-1	CASTGGFSEAFF	TGTGCCAGCACCGGTGGTTTCTCTGAAGCTTTCTTT
TRBV19	-	-	TRBJ1-4	CASSIQGSTNEKLFF	TGTGCCAGTAGTATACAGGGGTCGACTAATGAAAAACTGTTTTTT
TRBV19	-	-	TRBJ1-4	CASYPHGGTNEKLFF	TGTGCCTCTTACCCCCATGGGGGAACTAATGAAAAACTGTTTTTT
TRBV7-9	-	-	TRBJ2-3	CASSLVGRADTQYF	TGTGCCAGCAGCTTAGTTGGAAGGGCGGATACGCAGTATTTT
TRBV28	TRBD1	-	TRBJ2-2	CASSSRDRGRIGELFF	TGTGCCAGCAGTTCACGGGACAGGGGGCGGATCGGGGAGCTGTTTTTT
TRBV5-1	TRBD2	-	TRBJ2-7	CASALQTSGGGEQYF	TGCGCCAGCGCTTTACAGACTAGCGGGGGTGGCGAGCAGTACTTC
TRBV12-5	-	-	TRBJ2-1	CASGITRSSYNEQFF	TGTGCTAGTGGGATTACTAGAAGCTCCTACAATGAGCAGTTCTTC
TRBV6-1	TRBD1	-	TRBJ1-5	CASSRDREGHQPQHF	TGTGCCAGCAGCCGGGACAGGGAGGGTCATCAGCCCCAGCATTTT
TRBV6-5	TRBD1	-	TRBJ1-2	CASSTIRDRGNGYTF	TGTGCCAGCAGTACCATCCGGGACAGGGGTAATGGCTACACCTTC
TRBV12-5	-	-	TRBJ2-5	CASGLRLWTANPMRQETQYF	TGTGCTAGTGGTTTGAGGCTGTGGACAGCGAACCCCATGCGGCAAGAGACCCAGTACTTC
TRBV19	-	-	TRBJ2-1	CATLTIGAKAEQFF	TGTGCCACCCTAACTATTGGGGCAAAAGCTGAGCAGTTCTTC
TRBV27	-	-	TRBJ2-7	CASSPLGPYEQYF	TGTGCCAGCAGTCCCCTAGGTCCCTACGAGCAGTACTTC
TRBV5-4	TRBD1	-	TRBJ2-1	CASSFRTGSYNEQFF	TGTGCCAGCAGCTTTAGGACAGGATCCTACAATGAGCAGTTCTTC
TRBV7-2	TRBD1	-	TRBJ2-7	CASSSGTGYYEQYF	TGTGCCAGCAGCTCTGGGACAGGGTACTACGAGCAGTACTTC
TRBV28	-	-	TRBJ2-7	CASSLVQTSHEQYF	TGTGCCAGCAGTTTAGTTCAGACGTCACACGAGCAGTACTTC
TRBV18	TRBD1	-	TRBJ1-2	CASPPRTGGDGYTF	TGTGCCAGCCCACCTAGGACAGGGGGCGATGGCTACACCTTC
TRBV14	-	-	TRBJ1-2	CASSRGYPTGRYGYTF	TGTGCCAGCAGCCGAGGTTACCCGACAGGAAGATATGGCTACACCTTC
TRBV7-2	TRBD1	-	TRBJ2-6	CASNDRAASGANVLTF	TGTGCCAGCAACGACAGGGCGGCCTCTGGGGCCAACGTCCTGACTTTC
TRBV7-6	-	-	TRBJ1-1	CASSSWGMTEAFF	TGTGCCAGCAGCTCATGGGGTATGACCGAAGCTTTCTTT
TRBV5-1	-	-	TRBJ1-2	CASSREANYGYTF	TGCGCCAGCAGCAGGGAGGCTAACTATGGCTACACCTTC
TRBV19	TRBD1	few	TRBJ2-7	CASPTGTGFYEQYF	TGTGCCAGTCCTACCGGGACAGGGTTTTACGAGCAGTACTTC
TRBV2	TRBD1	-	TRBJ1-6	CASSVRQGNSPLHF	TGTGCCAGCAGCGTGAGACAGGGGAATTCACCCCTCCACTTT
TRBV6-1	-	once	TRBJ1-2	CASSEGQGSGGYTF	TGTGCCAGCAGTGAGGGGCAGGGGTCGGGAGGCTACACCTTC
TRBV28	TRBD1	-	TRBJ1-2	CASSLTGGADYGYTF	TGTGCCAGCAGCCTTACAGGGGGCGCTGACTATGGCTACACCTTC
TRBV19	TRBD2	-	TRBJ2-1	CASSIRTSGGRNEQFF	TGTGCCAGTAGTATTAGGACTAGCGGGGGGAGGAATGAGCAGTTCTTC
TRBV28	-	-	TRBJ2-7	CASSFYSYEQYF	TGTGCCAGCAGTTTTTACTCCTACGAGCAGTACTTC
TRBV29-1	-	-	TRBJ1-4	CSVEFRPNEKLFF	TGCAGCGTTGAGTTCCGGCCTAATGAAAAACTGTTTTTT
TRBV28	-	-	TRBJ1-4	CASSTKDGSGEKLFF	TGTGCCAGCAGTACCAAAGACGGGAGTGGTGAAAAACTGTTTTTT
TRBV7-2	TRBD2	-	TRBJ2-3	CASSIGTSGGPKADTQYF	TGTGCCAGCAGCATCGGGACTAGCGGGGGGCCCAAGGCAGATACGCAGTATTTT
TRBV4-1	-	-	TRBJ2-1	CASSQAPDSSIYNEQFF	TGCGCCAGCAGCCAAGCCCCGGACTCTTCGATATACAATGAGCAGTTCTTC
TRBV6-5	-	-	TRBJ1-3	CASSSPGQSGNTIYF	TGTGCCAGCAGTTCCCCTGGACAGTCTGGAAACACCATATATTTT
TRBV29-1	-	few	TRBJ1-2	CSVESGQPYGYTF	TGCAGCGTTGAAAGTGGGCAGCCATATGGCTACACCTTC
TRBV27	TRBD2	-	TRBJ2-3	CASSSDGRRTDTQYF	TGTGCCAGCAGTTCCGACGGGAGGAGAACAGATACGCAGTATTTT